What follows are 8 T cell receptor beta chains derived from one specimen sequenced in a study of CD8 T cells in Susac syndrome (dated by TCRdb to the late 2010s). Preparation of the library involved the immunoSEQ multiplex PCR assay. RNA was extracted using the RNeasy kit, and roughly 0.5 to 1 ug of the RNA was reverse transcribed with random hexamers. The public sequencing data were trimmed at Q25 with fastp and processed into clonotypes with MiXCR by TCRdb, which kept only in-frame beta chains. Identical CDR3 proteins give one entry, which carries the most common genes and DNA. The sample table lists around 180,000 distinct CDR3 sequences, around 94% of them with a count of one. Together, the top ten hold roughly 0.11% of the sample. The material sequenced was CD4+ T cells from PBMCs. These receptors came from a human donor with Susac syndrome.

The chain carries TRBV20-1 and TRBJ2-3, with D maybe TRBD2 (6 bases). Trimming pared 2 bases from V and 4 bases from J, leaving 7 bases between. In germline, CDR1 is DFQATT, CDR2 SNEGSKA (reference sequence). The CDR3 loop spans 12 amino acids. The CDR3 bases are TGCAGTGCTAGACTAGCGTCAGATACGCAGTATTTT. This gives the protein CSARLASDTQYF.

The rearrangement links TRBV3-1 to TRBJ2-7; D remains unclear. CDR3 length: 13 residues. V was trimmed by 4 bases and J by 3 bases, leaving 10 bases between them. CDR1 is LGHDT, CDR2 YNNKEL, per germline (reference sequence). CDR3 sequence (DNA): TGTGCCAGCAGCCGTCATGGGAACTACGAGCAGTACTTC. It encodes CASSRHGNYEQYF.

Here the CDR3 reads CSARLAQGSPYEQYF. Written as DNA, the CDR3 is TGCAGTGCTAGACTGGCCCAGGGGTCCCCCTACGAGCAGTACTTC. This chain links TRBV20-1 with TRBJ2-7, with D possibly matching TRBD1 (6 bases). V lost 2 bases to trimming and J lost 2 bases, with 16 bases between them. The CDR3 runs 15 residues. Germline V gives CDR1 DFQATT, CDR2 SNEGSKA (reference sequence).

V usage is TRBV5-1 and J usage is TRBJ1-1; TRBD1 matches 7 bases. The V segment lost 4 bases and the J segment 1 base; nucleotides outside the gene matches: 4. CDR1 is SGHRS and CDR2 is YFSETQ in the germline V gene. This CDR3 has 14 residues. The CDR3 reads CASSPGTENTEAFF. In DNA form, the CDR3 reads TGCGCCAGCAGCCCCGGGACAGAGAACACTGAAGCTTTCTTT.

This clonotype has a single count. The chain uses TRBV12-3 or TRBV12-4 and TRBJ1-5; maybe TRBD1 (6 bases). This CDR3 is 13 amino acids long. The germline V and J ends were trimmed by 6 bases and 2 bases, with 8 bases remaining between them. This chain's CDR3 is CASRQGGNQPQHF. The CDR3 bases are TGTGCCAGCAGACAGGGAGGCAATCAGCCCCAGCATTTT.

The rearrangement uses TRBV20-1 and TRBJ2-3; 14 nucleotides line up with TRBD2. The CDR3 extends over 15 amino acids. Per germline, CDR1 DFQATT and CDR2 SNEGSKA (reference sequence). Losses at the gene ends were 6 bases for V and 4 bases for J; bases not matched to a gene: 6. CDR3 sequence reads: CSAGTSGGFADTQYF. The DNA for the CDR3 is TGCAGTGCGGGGACTAGCGGGGGCTTCGCAGATACGCAGTATTTT.

The J gene is TRBJ1-2, the V gene TRBV4-3; TRBD1 agrees at 8 bases. The trim removed 1 base at V and 4 bases at J, leaving 11 bases unmatched. Germline CDR1 is LGHNA and CDR2 is YSLEER. The CDR3 consists of 17 residues. CDR3 nucleotide sequence: TGCGCCAGCAGCCAAGCCGATGGACAGGGAGGAGGCTATGGCTACACCTTC. Its translation: CASSQADGQGGGYGYTF.

V gene TRBV2 combines with J gene TRBJ1-6, with TRBD1 matching over 9 bases. Germline assignment: CDR1 SNHLY and CDR2 FYNNEI. V shed 6 bases and J 7 bases; nucleotides not matched to a gene: 7. The CDR3 loop spans 15 amino acids. The CDR3 nucleotides read TGTGCCAGCAGCGCCTTCGGACAGGGGAATTCACCCCTCCACTTT. This translates into CASSAFGQGNSPLHF.